This entry lists 9 T cell receptor beta chains sequenced from one sample in a study of CD8 T cells in ankylosing spondylitis. TCRdb fed the 5' RACE reads into MiXCR, producing one record per CDR3 protein. The table lists about 130,000 distinct CDR3 sequences, approximately 9.7% of them singletons. Material: blood, either unsorted or a sorted T cell fraction (not recorded which). The origin of the receptors is a male donor with ankylosing spondylitis or in good health (not recorded which).

This clonotype has at least ten counts. The chain employs TRBV12-3 or TRBV12-4 and TRBJ2-5; D perhaps matches TRBD1 (7 bases). With 6 bases removed from V and 2 bases from J, the gap between germline ends came to 19 bases. The CDR3 runs 16 residues. CDR3 in amino acids: CASSSPRDRPQETQYF. CDR3 bases: TGTGCCAGCAGCAGCCCGCGGGACAGACCACAAGAGACCCAGTACTTC.

In its sample, this clonotype was seen many times. V and J are TRBV7-8 and TRBJ2-7; D uncertain. The CDR3 sequence is 12 residues long. The germline V gene encodes CDR1 SGHVS and CDR2 FQNEAQ. V gave up 5 bases and J gave up 3 bases, with 8 bases separating them. CDR3 loop: CASSRLRYEQYF. Written as DNA, the CDR3 is TGTGCCAGCAGCCGACTGCGCTACGAGCAGTACTTC.

Ten or more counts support this clonotype. The chain couples TRBV20-1 to TRBJ2-7; weak D call: TRBD1 (6 bases). The CDR3 consists of 14 residues. The ends were cut back, 6 bases at V and 7 bases at J, with 22 bases in the middle. Germline values: CDR1 DFQATT, CDR2 SNEGSKA (reference sequence). CDR3 in DNA: TGCAGTGCAAAACAGGGTCGATGGGCCGGGGAGCAGTACTTC. As protein: CSAKQGRWAGEQYF.

This clonotype was recorded at least ten times. The rearrangement links TRBV9 to TRBJ2-7; D is possibly TRBD1 (6 bases). Deletions cut 2 bases from V and 1 base from J, with 13 bases between. This CDR3 comprises 15 residues. Germline CDR1 is SGDLS and CDR2 is YYNGEE. The CDR3 DNA reads TGTGCCAGCAGCGTCGGCCCTGACAGGTCCTACGAGCAGTACTTC. Its translation is CASSVGPDRSYEQYF.

The chain carries TRBV4-2 and TRBJ2-1; TRBD2 matches 10 bases. The V gene's germline CDR1 is LGHNA and CDR2 YNFKEQ. The CDR3 is 21 residues long. The junction had 22 bases not matched to a gene; V was cut back by 1 base and J by 7 bases. The CDR3 region has the DNA TGTGCCAGCAGCCAAGTAATGGCCGGTCTAGCGGGAGTGAGGGGGAAAAATGAGCAGTTCTTC. Residues: CASSQVMAGLAGVRGKNEQFF.

The gene calls are TRBV6-5 and TRBJ1-1; D is undetermined. The CDR3 is made up of 13 amino acids. Trimming cost V 2 bases and J 0 bases, with 4 bases left between them. The germline CDR1 and CDR2 sequences are MNHEY and SVGAGI. CDR3 residues: CASSYEVNTEAFF. As DNA, the CDR3 is TGTGCCAGCAGTTACGAGGTGAACACTGAAGCTTTCTTT.

This clonotype showed up many times. The chain employs TRBV12-3 or TRBV12-4 and TRBJ2-2, with 7 bases lining up with TRBD1. There are 16 residues in the CDR3. The ends lost 5 bases at V and 4 bases at J; junction bases unmatched: 10. In nucleotides, the CDR3 is TGTGCCAGCAGTCCGCGACAGGGCCCGGGCACCGGGGAGCTGTTTTTT. Translation: CASSPRQGPGTGELFF.

In its sample, this clonotype was seen many times. The rearrangement joins TRBV11-1 to TRBJ2-7, with 11 bases fitting TRBD2. Germline V lookup: CDR1 SGHAT, CDR2 FQDESV (reference sequence). The V gene end was trimmed by 5 bases and the J gene end by 5 bases; junction bases not matched to a gene: 17. The CDR3 has 18 residues. The CDR3 protein is CASSTHDGATSGEHEQYF. CDR3 bases: TGTGCCAGCAGCACCCATGACGGGGCGACTAGCGGGGAACACGAGCAGTACTTC.

This clonotype was seen at least ten times. The chain's CDR3 is CASSQDFRADTQYF. DNA of the CDR3: TGTGCCAGCAGCCAAGATTTCCGTGCAGATACGCAGTATTTT. V gene TRBV14 combines with J gene TRBJ2-3, with D unclear. Trimming shortened V by 0 bases and J by 4 bases, and 8 bases separated the two germline ends. CDR1 is SGHDN, CDR2 FVKESK, per germline. There are 14 residues in the CDR3. Full variable domain (outside the CDR3, taken from reference TRBV14 and TRBJ2-3): EAGVTQFPSHSVIEKGQTVTLRCDPISGHDNLYWYRRVMGKEIKFLLHFVKESKQDESGMPNNRFLAERTGGTYSTLKVQPAELEDSGVYFCASSQDFRADTQYFGPGTRLTVL.